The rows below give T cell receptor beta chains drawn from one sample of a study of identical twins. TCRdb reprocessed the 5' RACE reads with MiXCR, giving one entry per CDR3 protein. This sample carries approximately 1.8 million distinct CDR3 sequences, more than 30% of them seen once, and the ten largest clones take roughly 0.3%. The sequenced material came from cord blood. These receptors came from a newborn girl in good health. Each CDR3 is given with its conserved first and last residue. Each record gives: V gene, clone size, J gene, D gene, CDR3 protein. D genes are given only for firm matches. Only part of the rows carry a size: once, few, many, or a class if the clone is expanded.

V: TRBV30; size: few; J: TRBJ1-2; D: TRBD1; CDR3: CAWREGTAYGYTF
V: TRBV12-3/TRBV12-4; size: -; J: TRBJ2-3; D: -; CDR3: CASSFQTGINTDTQYF
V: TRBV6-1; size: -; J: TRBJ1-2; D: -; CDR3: CASSEAGYTF
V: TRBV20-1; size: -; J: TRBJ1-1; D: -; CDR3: CSAQGLFNAEAFF
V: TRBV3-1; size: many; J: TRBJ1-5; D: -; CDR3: CASSQDTGENQPQHF
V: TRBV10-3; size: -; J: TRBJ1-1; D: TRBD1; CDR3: CAISGTNRGNTEAFF
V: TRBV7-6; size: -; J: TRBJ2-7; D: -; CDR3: CASSLTHLSYEQYF
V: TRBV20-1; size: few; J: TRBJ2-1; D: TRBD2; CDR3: CSGYFLPGLAGHNEQFF
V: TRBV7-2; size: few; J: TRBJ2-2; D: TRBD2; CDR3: CASSLVSSGGAYTGELFF
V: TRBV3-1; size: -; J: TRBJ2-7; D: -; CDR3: CASSQGRASYEQYF
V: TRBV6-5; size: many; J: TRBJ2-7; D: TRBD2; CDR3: CASSHCLAGAHEQYF
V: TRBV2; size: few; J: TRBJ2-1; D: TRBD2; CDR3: CASRPSGRGRSSYNEQFF
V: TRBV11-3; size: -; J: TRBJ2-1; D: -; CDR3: CARNWTTYNEQFF
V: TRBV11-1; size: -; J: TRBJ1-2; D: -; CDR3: CASSLTDGTNYGYTF
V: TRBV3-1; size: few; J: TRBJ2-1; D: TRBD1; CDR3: CASSQVGTVAEQFF
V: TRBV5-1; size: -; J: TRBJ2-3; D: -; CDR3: CASSLAGTYPAEDTQYF